These 26 T cell receptor beta chains came from one sample sequenced in a study of technical replicates of blood from a few donors. Libraries were prepared by immunoSEQ multiplex PCR; TCRdb keeps only in-frame clonotypes and omits some of them. The sample holds fewer than 15,000 clones, approximately 80% seen once. The sequencing input was PBMCs. Receptors were obtained from a human donor in good health.

J is TRBJ2-1 and V is TRBV5-1, with D tentatively TRBD2 (6 bases). Trimming stripped 1 base from V and 6 bases from J, with 14 bases between. CDR1 and CDR2 (germline): SGHRS, YFSETQ. This CDR3 has 15 amino acids. DNA of the CDR3: TGCGCCAGCAGCTTGCGGCTAGCCGGGAGCAATGAGCAGTTCTTC. It yields the protein CASSLRLAGSNEQFF.

The chain has TRBV7-8 and TRBJ1-4, with TRBD1 matching 7 bases. Germline-derived CDR1 and CDR2 are SGHVS and FQNEAQ. V gave up 7 bases and J gave up 8 bases; unmatched junction bases: 16. The CDR3 loop spans 16 amino acids. The CDR3: CASTHGGGQGLEKLFF. CDR3 bases: TGTGCCAGCACACACGGAGGGGGCCAGGGACTGGAAAAACTGTTTTTT. Full variable domain (missing parts from reference TRBV7-8 and TRBJ1-4): GAGVSQSPRYKVAKRGQDVALRCDPISGHVSLFWYQQALGQGPEFLTYFQNEAQLDKSGLPSDRFFAERPEGSVSTLKIQRTQQEDSAVYLCASTHGGGQGLEKLFFGSGTQLSVL.

CDR3 protein: CASSTRQGDGYTF. The CDR3 coding sequence is TGTGCCAGCAGCACTCGACAGGGTGATGGCTACACCTTC. The V call is TRBV7-2, the J call TRBJ1-2; TRBD1 matches 7 bases. CDR1 and CDR2 (germline): SGHTA, FQGNSA. CDR3 size: 13 residues. V shed 5 bases, J shed 6 bases, and the junction held 6 bases outside the gene matches. Full variable domain (rest looked up from reference TRBV7-2 and TRBJ1-2): GAGVSQSPSNKVTEKGKDVELRCDPISGHTALYWYRQSLGQGLEFLIYFQGNSAPDKSGLPSDRFSAERTGGSVSTLTIQRTQQEDSAVYLCASSTRQGDGYTFGSGTRLTVV.

The chain couples TRBV7-9 to TRBJ1-2, with a possible D match to TRBD1 (6 bases). The V end lost 2 bases, the J end lost 6 bases, and 10 bases lay between the germline ends. The germline CDR1 and CDR2 sequences are SEHNR and FQNEAQ (reference sequence). The CDR3 has 13 residues. The CDR3 region is CASSLSDSDGYTF. In DNA form, the CDR3 reads TGTGCCAGCAGCTTATCGGACAGTGATGGCTACACCTTC.

This clone was recorded once. The CDR3 DNA reads TGCGCCAGCAGATATCTTCAAACTTCCTACGAGCAGTACTTC. This translates into CASRYLQTSYEQYF. The chain couples TRBV5-1 to TRBJ2-7; D call uncertain. Germline V gene sequence: CDR1 SGHRS, CDR2 YFSETQ. V lost 5 bases and J 1 base, leaving 13 bases between the germline ends. The CDR3 length is 14 residues.

This rearrangement joins TRBV5-1 to TRBJ2-1; TRBD2 matches 10 bases. Germline assignment: CDR1 SGHRS and CDR2 YFSETQ. V shed 4 bases and J 12 bases; nucleotides not matched to a gene: 13. This CDR3 is built from 15 residues. DNA of the CDR3: TGCGCCAGCAGCCAGCAAGGACTAGCGGCGGGGGGGCAGTTCTTC. Protein product: CASSQQGLAAGGQFF. The full variable domain, with the rest looked up from reference TRBV5-1 and TRBJ2-1, is KAGVTQTPRYLIKTRGQQVTLSCSPISGHRSVSWYQQTPGQGLQFLFEYFSETQRNKGNFPGRFSGRQFSNSRSEMNVSTLELGDSALYLCASSQQGLAAGGQFFGPGTRLTVL.

This clone was counted between two and nine times. The genes are TRBV9 and TRBJ1-1, with 7 bases aligning to TRBD1. V trimming: 3 bases; J trimming: 0 bases; junction bases outside the gene matches: 5. This CDR3 has 15 residues. Germline CDR1 is SGDLS and CDR2 is YYNGEE. CDR3 nucleotide sequence: TGTGCCAGCAGCGGATCCGGGACAGTGAACACTGAAGCTTTCTTT. Its protein product is CASSGSGTVNTEAFF.

This clone counts as medium-sized (0.01 to 0.1%). The chain carries TRBV5-6 and TRBJ1-2; D remains ambiguous. Germline CDR1 and CDR2: SGHDT and YYEEEE. The germline V and J ends were trimmed by 2 bases and 10 bases, with 18 bases remaining between them. The CDR3 has 14 amino acids. CDR3 in amino acids: CASSFGGPLIDYTF. In DNA, the CDR3 is TGTGCCAGCAGCTTTGGCGGTCCCCTGATTGACTACACCTTC.

V usage is TRBV5-1 and J usage is TRBJ2-3; maybe TRBD2 (5 bases). The length of the CDR3 is 15 residues. Looked up from germline, CDR1 is SGHRS and CDR2 is YFSETQ. The V gene lost 0 bases and the J gene lost 4 bases, with 12 bases spanning the gap. The chain's CDR3 is CASSLGTPWADTQYF. The CDR3 bases are TGCGCCAGCAGCTTGGGGACTCCATGGGCAGATACGCAGTATTTT.

V is TRBV7-8 and J is TRBJ2-7; 10 bases are shared with TRBD1. Germline-derived CDR1 and CDR2 are SGHVS and FQNEAQ. The CDR3 covers 13 residues. V lost 3 bases and J lost 4; bases outside the gene matches: 0. The CDR3 DNA is TGTGCCAGCAGCTTGGACAGGGGGTACGAGCAGTACTTC. This encodes CASSLDRGYEQYF.

This clone was seen more than once but under ten times. The J gene is TRBJ2-2, the V gene TRBV29-1; no clear D. The CDR3 covers 14 residues. Per germline, CDR1 SQVTM and CDR2 ANQGSEA. V lost 2 bases, J lost 0 bases, and 7 bases lay in between. CDR3 region: CSVESPTNTGELFF. The DNA of the CDR3 is TGCAGCGTTGAATCCCCCACGAACACCGGGGAGCTGTTTTTT.

The V gene is TRBV14, the J gene TRBJ1-2; 9 bases match TRBD1. V trimming: 3 bases; J trimming: 4 bases; junction bases outside the gene matches: 9. This CDR3 spans 16 amino acids. Germline lookup yields CDR1 SGHDN and CDR2 FVKESK. CDR3 loop: CASSQRTGDLGYGYTF. The CDR3 region has the DNA TGTGCCAGCAGCCAGCGGACAGGGGACCTAGGCTATGGCTACACCTTC.

The V and J genes are TRBV27 and TRBJ1-4, with D perhaps TRBD1 (5 bases). Trimming removed 6 bases at V and 10 bases at J, with 15 bases between. CDR1 and CDR2 (germline): MNHEY, SMNVEV (reference sequence). The CDR3 loop spans 13 amino acids. Here the CDR3 reads CASRLMTGGKLFF. The DNA for the CDR3 is TGTGCCAGCAGACTGATGACGGGGGGAAAACTGTTTTTT.

The chain couples TRBV27 to TRBJ2-6, with a possible D match to TRBD1 (5 bases). Trimming took 2 bases from V and 2 from J, leaving 7 bases between them. The CDR3 spans 15 residues. Germline lookup yields CDR1 MNHEY and CDR2 SMNVEV (reference sequence). The CDR3 reads CASSLQGAGANVLTF. The CDR3 DNA follows: TGTGCCAGCAGTTTACAGGGTGCTGGGGCCAACGTCCTGACTTTC.

This chain links TRBV9 with TRBJ2-7, with 13 bases matching TRBD2. Germline CDR1 and CDR2: SGDLS and YYNGEE. V dropped 3 bases and J dropped 4; count of bases not matched to a gene: 4. This CDR3 is 15 amino acids long. CDR3 nucleotides: TGTGCCAGCAGCGCCGGACTAGCGGGAGTATACGAGCAGTACTTC. Translating gives CASSAGLAGVYEQYF.

V is TRBV6-5 and J is TRBJ2-3, with D hard to call. CDR1 is MNHEY and CDR2 is SVGAGI in the germline V gene. This CDR3 has 14 amino acids. The germline V and J ends were trimmed by 4 bases and 2 bases, with 10 bases remaining between them. DNA of the CDR3: TGTGCCAGCAGTTTTGGCCATACCACAGATACGCAGTATTTT. This codes for CASSFGHTTDTQYF.

V is TRBV5-1 and J is TRBJ2-1; 8 bases align to TRBD1. J gave up 6 bases and V 4 bases, and 3 bases lay outside the gene matches. The CDR3 is made up of 13 amino acids. CDR1 and CDR2 from the germline V gene are SGHRS and YFSETQ. CDR3 residues: CASSDGTGNEQFF. The CDR3 DNA reads as TGCGCCAGCAGCGACGGGACAGGCAATGAGCAGTTCTTC.

The gene calls are TRBV29-1 and TRBJ2-4; 12 bases line up with TRBD2. The V segment lost 2 bases and the J segment 8 bases; nucleotides outside the gene matches: 4. From germline, CDR1 is SQVTM and CDR2 ANQGSEA. The CDR3 totals 14 residues. CDR3 DNA: TGCAGCGTTGAACTAGCGGGAGGGCGGGACATTCAGTACTTC. Its translation: CSVELAGGRDIQYF.

J is TRBJ1-2 and V is TRBV19, with D possibly being TRBD1 (6 bases). The CDR3 loop spans 14 amino acids. Germline CDR1 reads LNHDA; CDR2 reads SQIVND (reference sequence). V was cut by 3 bases and J by 5 bases, with 13 bases left in between. The CDR3 loop reads CASSMQGLEYGYTF. The CDR3 DNA sequence: TGTGCCAGTAGTATGCAGGGGTTGGAATATGGCTACACCTTC.

The chain uses TRBV5-1 and TRBJ2-5; D gene ambiguous. The CDR3 runs 15 residues. The germline V gene has CDR1 SGHRS and CDR2 YFSETQ. The V end lost 3 bases, the J end lost 2 bases, and 14 bases lay between the germline ends. The DNA for the CDR3 is TGCGCCAGCAGCTGGTGGAGTACCCGACAAGAGACCCAGTACTTC. It is translated as CASSWWSTRQETQYF.

V and J are TRBV5-1 and TRBJ2-1, with D uncertain. The CDR3 length is 14 residues. CDR1 is SGHRS, CDR2 YFSETQ, per germline. Trimming shortened V by 6 bases and J by 6 bases, and 16 bases separated the two germline ends. CDR3 coding DNA: TGCGCCAGCATGGTGGCTAGTACTACCAATGAGCAGTTCTTC. It is translated as CASMVASTTNEQFF.

CDR3 amino acids: CASKAGQGVGGYTF. CDR3 nucleotides: TGTGCCAGCAAGGCCGGACAGGGGGTAGGTGGCTACACCTTC. This chain uses TRBV6-4 with TRBJ1-2; 10 bases line up with TRBD1. This CDR3 is 14 amino acids long. Germline CDR1 is MRHNA and CDR2 is SNTAGT. With V trimmed by 7 bases and J by 7 bases, 9 bases remained unmatched.

The rearrangement joins TRBV6-1 to TRBJ2-1; 7 bases align to TRBD1. V lost 4 bases and J lost 8; bases outside the gene matches: 5. Per the germline V gene, CDR1 is MNHNS and CDR2 is SASEGT. This CDR3 has 13 residues. The CDR3 DNA is TGTGCCAGCAGTGGTAGACAGGGTGATGAGCAGTTCTTC. Its protein is CASSGRQGDEQFF.

This chain connects TRBV7-9 to TRBJ2-7, with TRBD2 as a possible D gene (5 bases). Germline V lookup: CDR1 SEHNR, CDR2 FQNEAQ (reference sequence). Between the trimmed V and J ends, which lost 5 bases and 5 bases, there was a span of 13 bases. The CDR3 totals 13 residues. The CDR3 coding sequence is TGTGCCAGCAGCCCGGGGAACTTTGACGAGCAGTACTTC. Its protein product is CASSPGNFDEQYF.

The chain employs TRBV5-1 and TRBJ1-1; possibly TRBD1 for D (5 bases). Germline V CDR1 and CDR2: SGHRS, YFSETQ. CDR3 length: 13 residues. V was cut by 4 bases and J by 8 bases, with 15 bases left in between. This CDR3 reads CASSRIPTEEAFF. In DNA form, the CDR3 reads TGCGCCAGCAGCCGGATTCCGACAGAAGAAGCTTTCTTT.

This chain joins TRBV28 and TRBJ1-5; 7 bases line up with TRBD1. Per the germline V gene, CDR1 is MDHEN and CDR2 is SYDVKM. This CDR3 contains 14 residues. V lost 6 bases to trimming and J lost 3 bases; unmatched junction nucleotides: 5. CDR3 nucleotides: TGTGCCAGCAGCCCGGGACAGTTCAATCAGCCCCAGCATTTT. Amino acid sequence: CASSPGQFNQPQHF.